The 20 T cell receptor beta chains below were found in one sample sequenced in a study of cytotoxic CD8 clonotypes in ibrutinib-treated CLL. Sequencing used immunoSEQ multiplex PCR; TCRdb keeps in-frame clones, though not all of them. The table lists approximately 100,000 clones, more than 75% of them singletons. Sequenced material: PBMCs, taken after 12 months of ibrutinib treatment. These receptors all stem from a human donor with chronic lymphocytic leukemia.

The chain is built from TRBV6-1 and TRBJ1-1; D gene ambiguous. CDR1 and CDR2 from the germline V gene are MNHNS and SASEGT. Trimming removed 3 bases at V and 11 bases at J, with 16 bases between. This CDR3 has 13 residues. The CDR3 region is CASSDPTPPPAFF. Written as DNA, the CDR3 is TGTGCCAGCAGTGACCCGACCCCCCCGCCGGCTTTCTTT.

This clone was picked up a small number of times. In DNA, the CDR3 is TGTGCCTGGAGTCACCCGGACTATGAAGCTTTCTTT. Translated, it gives CAWSHPDYEAFF. V usage is TRBV30 and J usage is TRBJ1-1, with no clear D. The ends were cut back, 2 bases at V and 7 bases at J, with 11 bases in the middle. Germline CDR1 GTSNPN, CDR2 SVGIG (reference sequence). The CDR3 is 12 residues long.

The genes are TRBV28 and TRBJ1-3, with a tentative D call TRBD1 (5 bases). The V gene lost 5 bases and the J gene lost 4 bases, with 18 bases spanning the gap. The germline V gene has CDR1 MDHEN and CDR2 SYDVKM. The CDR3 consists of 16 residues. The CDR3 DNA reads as TGTGCCAGCAGTGCAATTTCGGGGGTCAACGGAAACACCATATATTTT. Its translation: CASSAISGVNGNTIYF. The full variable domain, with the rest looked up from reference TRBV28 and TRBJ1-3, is DVKVTQSSRYLVKRTGEKVFLECVQDMDHENMFWYRQDPGLGLRLIYFSYDVKMKEKGDIPEGYSVSREKKERFSLILESASTNQTSMYLCASSAISGVNGNTIYFGEGSWLTVV.

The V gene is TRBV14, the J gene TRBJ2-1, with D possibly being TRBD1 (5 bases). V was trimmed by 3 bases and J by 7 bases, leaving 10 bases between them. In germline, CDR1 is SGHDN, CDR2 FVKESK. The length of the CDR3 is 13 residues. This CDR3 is CASSQLKGNEQFF. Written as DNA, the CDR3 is TGTGCCAGCAGCCAGCTCAAGGGGAATGAGCAGTTCTTC.

The CDR3, as DNA: TGTGCCAGCAGCTGGGGGGCGGCTAGCACAGATACGCAGTATTTT. Translating gives CASSWGAASTDTQYF. This chain connects TRBV11-3 to TRBJ2-3; the D gene could be TRBD1 or TRBD2 (6 bases each). The V gene lost 4 bases and the J gene lost 0 bases, with 11 bases spanning the gap. The length of the CDR3 is 15 residues. CDR1 and CDR2 (germline): SGHNT, YENEEA. Using reference TRBV11-3 and TRBJ2-3 for the parts outside the CDR3, the full variable domain is EAGVVQSPRYKIIEKKQPVAFWCNPISGHNTLYWYLQNLGQGPELLIRYENEEAVDDSQLPKDRFSAERLKGVDSTLKIQPAELGDSAVYLCASSWGAASTDTQYFGPGTRLTVL.

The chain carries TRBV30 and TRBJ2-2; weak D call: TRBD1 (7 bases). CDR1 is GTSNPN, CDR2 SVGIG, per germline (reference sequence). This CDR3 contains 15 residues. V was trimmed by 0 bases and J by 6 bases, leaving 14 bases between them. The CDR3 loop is CAWSVSARGAGELFF. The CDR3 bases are TGTGCCTGGAGTGTAAGCGCCAGGGGGGCCGGGGAGCTGTTTTTT.

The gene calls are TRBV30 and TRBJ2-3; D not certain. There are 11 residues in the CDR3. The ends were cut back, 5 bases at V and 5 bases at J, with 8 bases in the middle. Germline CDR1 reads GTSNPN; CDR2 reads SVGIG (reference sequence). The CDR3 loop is CAWSRGDTQYF. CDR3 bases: TGTGCCTGGTCAAGAGGAGATACGCAGTATTTT.

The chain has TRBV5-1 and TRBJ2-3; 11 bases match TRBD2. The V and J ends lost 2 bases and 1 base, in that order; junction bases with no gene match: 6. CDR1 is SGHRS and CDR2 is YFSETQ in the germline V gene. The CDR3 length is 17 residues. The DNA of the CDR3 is TGCGCCAGCAGCTTAGGGCCGACTAGCGGGGGCACAGATACGCAGTATTTT. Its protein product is CASSLGPTSGGTDTQYF.

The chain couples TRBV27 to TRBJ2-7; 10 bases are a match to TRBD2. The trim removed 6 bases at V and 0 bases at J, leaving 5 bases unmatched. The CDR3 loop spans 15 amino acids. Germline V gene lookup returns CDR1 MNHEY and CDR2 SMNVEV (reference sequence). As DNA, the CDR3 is TGTGCCAGCAGGCCACTAGCGGGGAGCTCCTACGAGCAGTACTTC. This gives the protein CASRPLAGSSYEQYF.

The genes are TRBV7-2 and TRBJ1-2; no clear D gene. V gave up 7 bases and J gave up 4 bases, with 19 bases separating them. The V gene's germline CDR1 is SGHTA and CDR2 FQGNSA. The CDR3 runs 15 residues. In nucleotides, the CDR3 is TGTGCCAGCACACCGAGGCAAGGCCCATCCTATGGCTACACCTTC. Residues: CASTPRQGPSYGYTF.

CDR3 coding DNA: TGCGCCAGCAGCTTGGGTGGAGCCGTGAACACTGAAGCTTTCTTT. Amino acids: CASSLGGAVNTEAFF. The rearrangement joins TRBV5-1 to TRBJ1-1; D is ambiguous. The germline V and J ends were trimmed by 0 bases and 0 bases, with 9 bases remaining between them. The CDR3 spans 15 residues. Germline CDR1 SGHRS, CDR2 YFSETQ.

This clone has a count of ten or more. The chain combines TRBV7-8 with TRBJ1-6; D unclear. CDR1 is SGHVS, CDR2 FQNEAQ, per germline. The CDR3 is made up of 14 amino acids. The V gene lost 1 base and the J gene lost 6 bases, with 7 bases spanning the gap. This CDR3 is CASSLGSVNSPLHF. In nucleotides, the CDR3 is TGTGCCAGCAGCTTAGGTTCAGTTAATTCACCCCTCCACTTT.

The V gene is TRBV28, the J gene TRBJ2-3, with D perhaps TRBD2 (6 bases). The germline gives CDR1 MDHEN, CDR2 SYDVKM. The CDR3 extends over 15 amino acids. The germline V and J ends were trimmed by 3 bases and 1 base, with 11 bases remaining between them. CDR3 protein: CASSLEGVGTDTQYF. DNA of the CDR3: TGTGCCAGCAGTTTGGAGGGTGTAGGCACAGATACGCAGTATTTT.

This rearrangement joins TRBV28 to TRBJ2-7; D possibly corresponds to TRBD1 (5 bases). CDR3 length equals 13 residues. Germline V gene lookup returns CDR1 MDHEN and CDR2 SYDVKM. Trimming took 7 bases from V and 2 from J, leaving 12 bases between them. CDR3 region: CASTETDTYEQYF. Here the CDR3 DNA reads TGTGCCAGCACAGAGACGGACACCTACGAGCAGTACTTC.

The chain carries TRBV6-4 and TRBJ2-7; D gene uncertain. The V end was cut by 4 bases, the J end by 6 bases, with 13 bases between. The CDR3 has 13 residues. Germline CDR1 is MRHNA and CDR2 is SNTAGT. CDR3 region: CASSGRWLVEQYF. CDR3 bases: TGTGCCAGCAGTGGCCGATGGTTGGTCGAGCAGTACTTC.

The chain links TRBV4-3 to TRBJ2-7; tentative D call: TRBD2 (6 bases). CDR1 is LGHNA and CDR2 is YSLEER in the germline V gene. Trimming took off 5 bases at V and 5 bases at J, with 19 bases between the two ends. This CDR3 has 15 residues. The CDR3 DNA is TGCGCCAGCAGCTTTCTAGCGTCCGGCGTCAACGAGCAGTACTTC. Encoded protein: CASSFLASGVNEQYF.

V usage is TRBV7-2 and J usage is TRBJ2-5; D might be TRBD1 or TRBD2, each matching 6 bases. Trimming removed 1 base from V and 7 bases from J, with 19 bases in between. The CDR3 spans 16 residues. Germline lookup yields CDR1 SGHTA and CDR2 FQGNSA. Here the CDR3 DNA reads TGTGCCAGCAGCTTAGATCCTCTCCGGGGGCAGGGGACCCAGTACTTC. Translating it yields CASSLDPLRGQGTQYF.

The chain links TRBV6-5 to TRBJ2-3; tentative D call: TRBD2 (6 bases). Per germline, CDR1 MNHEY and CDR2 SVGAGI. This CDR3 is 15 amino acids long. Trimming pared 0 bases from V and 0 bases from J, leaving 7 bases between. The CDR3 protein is CASSYSEGSTDTQYF. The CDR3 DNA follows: TGTGCCAGCAGTTACTCGGAGGGGAGCACAGATACGCAGTATTTT.

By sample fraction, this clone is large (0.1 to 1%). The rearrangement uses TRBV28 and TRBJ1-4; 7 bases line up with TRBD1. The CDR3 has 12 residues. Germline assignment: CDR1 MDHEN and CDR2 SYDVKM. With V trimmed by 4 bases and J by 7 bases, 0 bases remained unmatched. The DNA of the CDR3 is TGTGCCAGCAGTTGGGACAGTGAAAAACTGTTTTTT. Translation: CASSWDSEKLFF. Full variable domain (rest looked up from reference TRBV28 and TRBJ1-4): DVKVTQSSRYLVKRTGEKVFLECVQDMDHENMFWYRQDPGLGLRLIYFSYDVKMKEKGDIPEGYSVSREKKERFSLILESASTNQTSMYLCASSWDSEKLFFGSGTQLSVL.

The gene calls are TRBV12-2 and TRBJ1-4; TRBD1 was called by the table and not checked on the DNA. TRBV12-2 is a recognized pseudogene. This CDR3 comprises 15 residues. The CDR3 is CASRLATGKGKKLFF. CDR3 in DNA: TGTGCAAGTCGCTTAGCTACAGGGAAAGGCAAAAAACTGTTTTTT.